The TCR beta chain under discussion was sequenced for a study of early T cells in non-severe SARS-CoV-2 infection (dated by TCRdb to the early 2020s). Context from the whole study: Bulk RNA from unsorted whole blood was used for TCR sequencing, so alpha and beta chains could not be paired. Overall study outcomes, separate from this receptor: VDJdb matching was skewed toward anti-spike CD8 responses and likely underestimated virus-specific expansions by missing private and CD4 specificities.

A case-control design nested within a healthcare worker cohort in London, UK, was used, with weekly nasopharyngeal swab PCR tests and blood sampling performed. Healthcare workers were recruited between 23 and 31 March 2020, during the week of the UK lockdown, and were followed weekly for up to 16 weeks. The library relied on 5' RACE. Instrument used: NextSeq 500. In the TCR library protocol, unique molecular identifiers were attached to individual cDNA molecules to correct for PCR bias and sequencing error. Both TCR alpha and beta chains were sequenced, and tight co-correlation was observed between alpha and beta sequence abundances in each sample. On the study's bioinformatics: V gene, J gene and CDR3 annotation of TCR sequences was performed with Decombinator V4. Expanded TCRs were defined as changing significantly between any two time points under a Poisson model with p below 0.0001. TCR abundances were normalised to the total number of TCRs sequenced per sample and were expressed as counts per million. MAIT TCRs were defined by TRAV1-2 paired with TRAJ12, TRAJ20 or TRAJ33, and iNKT TCRs by TRAV10 paired with TRAJ18. VDJdb, accessed on 1 November 2021, was searched for TCRs annotated for CMV, EBV and SARS-CoV-2, and TCRs annotated for more than one antigen were excluded. In-frame beta chains were kept once TCRdb had trimmed the public reads at Q25 with fastp and called clones with MiXCR. Merged by CDR3 protein, the rows form single entries marked with the most common genes and DNA. In this record, the V and J calls reflect TCRdb's handling and not the investigators' own analysis. For this sample the table gives about 36,000 distinct CDR3 sequences, of which roughly 9.9% were detected only once. Jointly, the top ten make up 9% to 15% of the sample.

The CDR3 measures 15 amino acids from cysteine to phenylalanine. The kept DNA is CDR3 alone, 45 bases in frame from the first base. The junction shows trimming of 7 bases on V and 6 bases on J, plus 18 bases between the germline ends. The germline V gene yields SNHLY for CDR1 and FYNNEI for CDR2. This clonotype occurred many times. Its antigen is unknown. The record has no base qualities; no much larger clone is one base away. The chain uses TRBV2 and TRBJ2-2, with the D gene tentatively TRBD1 or TRBD2, based on 5 matching bases in each. The sample consisted of whole blood. The receptor's source is an adult who was a healthcare worker with PCR-confirmed SARS-CoV-2 infection or an uninfected control (not recorded which). Here is the DNA: TGTGCCAGCACCCCTCAGGGAAGAGGGGCCGGGGAGCTGTTTTTT. Protein translation: CASTPQGRGAGELFF.